The 5 T cell receptor beta chains below all came from one sample that was sequenced in a study of shared clonotypes between healthy human individuals. Only in-frame clones appear in the TCRdb table, and some are missing; sequencing was by immunoSEQ multiplex PCR. The data contain about 1 million clones, roughly 80% of them seen just once; the ten biggest clones take up roughly 1.4%. The specimen sequenced was memory CD4+ T cells sorted from blood. Subset reported: CD45RA-negative fraction. These receptors were collected from a man younger than 30 in good health.

V gene TRBV5-1 combines with J gene TRBJ2-2; weak D call: TRBD1 (6 bases). This CDR3 has 14 amino acids. V gave up 3 bases and J gave up 0 bases, with 6 bases separating them. Germline loops: CDR1 SGHRS, CDR2 YFSETQ. The CDR3 DNA sequence: TGCGCCAGCAGCTACAGGGCGAACACCGGGGAGCTGTTTTTT. Translating it yields CASSYRANTGELFF.

This clone was seen a handful of times. The chain employs TRBV5-1 and TRBJ2-5; D unresolved. This CDR3 is 13 amino acids long. Germline V lookup: CDR1 SGHRS, CDR2 YFSETQ. V lost 0 bases to trimming and J lost 3 bases, with 6 bases between them. This chain's CDR3 is CASSLALKETQYF. CDR3 in DNA: TGCGCCAGCAGCTTGGCCCTCAAAGAGACCCAGTACTTC.

The genes are TRBV9 and TRBJ2-5; 10 nucleotides line up with TRBD2. Germline V gene sequence: CDR1 SGDLS, CDR2 YYNGEE. With 3 bases clipped from V and 9 bases from J, the junction kept 5 bases outside the gene matches. The CDR3 is 13 residues long. The CDR3 DNA reads as TGTGCCAGCAGCGCCGAACTAGCGGGGTCCCAGTACTTC. It specifies CASSAELAGSQYF.

The rearrangement links TRBV28 to TRBJ1-5; 9 nucleotides align to TRBD1. The V gene end was trimmed by 6 bases and the J gene end by 7 bases; junction bases not matched to a gene: 7. The CDR3 runs 14 residues. From germline, CDR1 is MDHEN and CDR2 SYDVKM. The DNA of the CDR3 is TGTGCCAGCAGATTACAGGGGGCAGGACAGCCCCAGCATTTT. It specifies CASRLQGAGQPQHF.

The V call is TRBV9, the J call TRBJ2-7, with D perhaps TRBD2 (5 bases). CDR1 is SGDLS and CDR2 is YYNGEE in the germline V gene. V lost 2 bases and J lost 0, with 12 bases in between. CDR3 size: 15 residues. The DNA for the CDR3 is TGTGCCAGCAGCGTCGGGGTTCTAAGCTCCTACGAGCAGTACTTC. This encodes CASSVGVLSSYEQYF.